These T cell receptor beta chains were read from a single sample in a study of cytomegalovirus exposure and HLA in healthy donors. The table came from immunoSEQ multiplex PCR; TCRdb's copy has only in-frame clones and leaves some out. Among more than 150,000 clones listed, 75% to 85% were seen once. Source material: PBMCs. The source of these receptors is a woman younger than 35 in good health and CMV-seronegative. Both conserved end residues are part of each CDR3. Fields, in order: D gene, clone size, J gene, V gene, CDR3 DNA, CDR3 protein. A D gene is named only where the DNA matches it firmly. Where a row states a size, it is once, few, many or the class of an expanded clone; other rows omit it.

. | . | TRBJ2-7 | TRBV27 | TGTGCCAGCAGTTTTGGCGCGCTCCGGGACGAGCAGTACTTC | CASSFGALRDEQYF
TRBD2 | . | TRBJ2-7 | TRBV5-1 | TGCGCCAGCACCTACGACCCGGGCGGGAGGGCTTCTTACGAGCAGTACTTC | CASTYDPGGRASYEQYF
. | . | TRBJ1-5 | TRBV5-4 | TGTGCCAGCAGCTTGGACGGCGGGCCCCAGCATTTT | CASSLDGGPQHF
. | . | TRBJ1-5 | TRBV30 | TGTGCCTGGAGTGTACGGTTGGGGGCAAGCAATCAGCCCCAGCATTTT | CAWSVRLGASNQPQHF
. | . | TRBJ1-3 | TRBV30 | TGTGCCTGGAGGCACTGGGCGACCTCTGGAAACACCATATATTTT | CAWRHWATSGNTIYF
TRBD2 | . | TRBJ2-3 | TRBV19 | TGTGCCAGTAGTTCAGGGTCTAGCGGACCGAGCACAGATACGCAGTATTTT | CASSSGSSGPSTDTQYF
TRBD2 | once | TRBJ2-7 | TRBV15 | TGTGCCACCCTTAACGGAGGCGGGGGATCCTCCTACGAGCAGTACTTC | CATLNGGGGSSYEQYF
TRBD1 | . | TRBJ2-4 | TRBV27 | TGTGCCAGCTCCAACAGGGGTGACATTCAGTACTTC | CASSNRGDIQYF
TRBD1 | . | TRBJ2-7 | TRBV19 | TGTGCCAGTAGCCCATGGGGGACAGGGAGCTACGAGCAGTACTTC | CASSPWGTGSYEQYF
. | . | TRBJ2-7 | TRBV30 | TGTGCCTGGAGTGTAATAGGATACAGGAGCTCCTACGAGCAGTACTTC | CAWSVIGYRSSYEQYF
. | once | TRBJ1-2 | TRBV9 | TGTGCCAGCAGCGTAGAGTCCCGGGGAGACTATGGCTACACCTTC | CASSVESRGDYGYTF
TRBD2 | . | TRBJ2-1 | TRBV19 | TGTGCCAGTACCGTCGGGACTAGCGACTACAATGAGCAGTTCTTC | CASTVGTSDYNEQFF
. | . | TRBJ2-5 | TRBV6-1 | TGTGCCAGCAGTTCAGGGGTTGTCGAGACCCAGTACTTC | CASSSGVVETQYF
. | . | TRBJ2-2 | TRBV13 | TGTGCCAGCAGCTTCGGGTTCGGCGGGGAGCTGTTTTTT | CASSFGFGGELFF
TRBD1 | . | TRBJ2-7 | TRBV28 | TGTGCCAGCAGCTTGGACAGGGGGCCCTCCTACGAGCAGTACTTC | CASSLDRGPSYEQYF
. | . | TRBJ2-5 | TRBV6-6 | TGTGCCAGCAAACCAGGGGGGCAAGAGACCCAGTACTTC | CASKPGGQETQYF
. | once | TRBJ2-5 | TRBV19 | TGTGCCAGTAAAGAACGCAGGGCAGCTCAAGAGACCCAGTACTTC | CASKERRAAQETQYF
. | . | TRBJ2-7 | TRBV6-1 | TGTGCCAGCCAAGGGGGGGGGTTCTACTACGAGCAGTACTTC | CASQGGGFYYEQYF
. | . | TRBJ2-5 | TRBV5-3 | TGTGCCAGAAGCTTGGGAGGGGGGGAGGAAGAGACCCAGTACTTC | CARSLGGGEEETQYF
TRBD1 | once | TRBJ2-5 | TRBV23-1 | TGCGCCAGAGGCTGGGACAGGGGTGAAGAGACCCAGTACTTC | CARGWDRGEETQYF
. | . | TRBJ2-4 | TRBV5-6 | TGTGCCAGCAGCTTGGCCGGAGGGATACGAGAAAACATTCAGTACTTC | CASSLAGGIRENIQYF
. | few | TRBJ2-3 | TRBV6-1 | TGTGCCAGCAGGAGACAGCTCACAGATACGCAGTATTTT | CASRRQLTDTQYF
TRBD1 | . | TRBJ2-7 | TRBV27 | TGTGCCAGCAGTTTCTCTAACAGGGGTGTCGAGCAGTACTTC | CASSFSNRGVEQYF
. | . | TRBJ1-5 | TRBV21-1 | TGTGCCAGCAGCAAAGGCAGTTATCAGCCCCAGCATTTT | CASSKGSYQPQHF
. | . | TRBJ2-1 | TRBV14 | TGTGCCAGCAGCCAAAGTAGAAAGCGGTCTAGCTCCTACAATGAGCAGTTCTTC | CASSQSRKRSSSYNEQFF
TRBD2 | . | TRBJ2-1 | TRBV7-9 | TGTGCCAGCGCCCGGGAGGGGACGGACTATTTTCAGCAGTTCTTC | CASAREGTDYFQQFF
TRBD1 | . | TRBJ1-1 | TRBV7-2 | TGTGCCAGCAGCTCGGGACAGTACACTGAAGCTTTCTTT | CASSSGQYTEAFF
. | . | TRBJ1-1 | TRBV7-2 | TGTGCCAGCAGCCTCCGGGTCCTCATGAACACTGAAGCTTTCTTT | CASSLRVLMNTEAFF
TRBD1 | few | TRBJ1-5 | TRBV15 | TGTGCCACCAGCGATAAGACAGGGCCCGTCAATCAGCCCCAGCATTTT | CATSDKTGPVNQPQHF
. | . | TRBJ2-1 | TRBV15 | TGTGCCACCAGCAAAGGGGGAGCCTCCTCCAATGAGCAGTTCTTC | CATSKGGASSNEQFF
TRBD1 | . | TRBJ2-7 | TRBV7-9 | TGTGCCAGCAGGGCCGGGACAGGGAGAAACGAGCAGTACTTC | CASRAGTGRNEQYF
. | . | TRBJ2-7 | TRBV28 | TGTGCCAGCACCTCGACTCATTACGAGCAGTACTTC | CASTSTHYEQYF
. | . | TRBJ1-1 | TRBV5-1 | TGCGCCAGCAAATTGGAGCTCCGTTCTGAAGCTTTCTTT | CASKLELRSEAFF